This T cell receptor beta chain stems from a study of blood T cell repertoires in COVID-19. About the study: The United States, Italy and Spain were the sources of the acute and convalescent COVID-19 samples. Sources were T cells, B-cell-depleted T cells, or PBMCs; the material itself was cDNA or gDNA.

Trimming took 5 bases from V and 5 from J, leaving 15 bases between them. This CDR3 spans 14 amino acids. Germline CDR1 and CDR2: SQVTM and ANQGSEA. Seattle's enrolled individuals joined amid active infection and were then monitored longitudinally. Original handling: Amplification of reference gene primers was used by the study to estimate nucleated cell counts. The method was immunoSEQ multiplex PCR; TCRdb's version includes in-frame clones alone and lacks a portion of them. For V, J and clone size, that table is used; D and trimming come from the DNA. The data show some 99,000 clones, about 90% seen once.

The clonotype comes from a human donor with COVID-19, enrolled during active disease. The donor label of this sample is uncertain. The chain has TRBV29-1 and TRBJ2-2, with a possible D match to TRBD2 (6 bases). Sequenced sample: peripheral blood. The CDR3 reads CSVSGGVRTGELFF. The CDR3 bases are TGCAGCGTTAGCGGAGGGGTTAGGACCGGGGAGCTGTTTTTT.